This T cell receptor (beta chain) emerged from a study of T cell responses to AZD1222 COVID-19 vaccine. In the study overall: Pooled together were second doses at about 4 or about 12 weeks.

This clone was seen a single time. V was cut by 3 bases and J by 1 base, with 2 bases left in between. The CDR3 contains 12 residues. Per the germline V gene, CDR1 is MRHNA and CDR2 is SNTAGT. The repertoire was sequenced with immunoSEQ multiplex PCR; TCRdb's copy has only in-frame clones and lacks some. The repertoire holds 150,000 to 200,000 clones, with about 92% as singletons. The source is an adult in good health. The specimen comprised peripheral blood, sampled on day 0 of AZD1222 vaccination. V is TRBV6-4 and J is TRBJ2-3; D unresolved. CDR3 DNA sequence: TGTGCCAGCAGTGAGGGCACAGATACGCAGTATTTT. Translation gives CASSEGTDTQYF.